The 25 T cell receptor beta chains listed next were all sequenced from one sample in a study of T cell repertoires in cytomegalovirus infection. TCRdb itself ran the reads through MiXCR, one entry per CDR3 protein. The sample records approximately 390,000 distinct CDR3 sequences, roughly 34% being singletons. The antigens of these receptors remain unknown. The sequenced sample was cultured PBMCs, obtained from culture after CMV antigen stimulation. These TCRs come from a human donor in good health (CMV status not recorded). Some clones in this sample may be carry-over from other donors' samples.

This clonotype has just a few counts. The chain employs TRBV27 and TRBJ1-1, with 7 bases lining up with TRBD1. Germline V gene sequence: CDR1 MNHEY, CDR2 SMNVEV (reference sequence). The trim removed 3 bases at V and 0 bases at J, leaving 10 bases unmatched. This CDR3 contains 17 residues. The CDR3 here is CASSFPGDRAMNTEAFF. For the CDR3, the DNA is TGTGCCAGCAGTTTCCCTGGGGACAGAGCTATGAACACTGAAGCTTTCTTT.

The chain combines TRBV6-4 with TRBJ2-5; unclear D gene. The CDR3 is 12 residues long. Per the germline V gene, CDR1 is MRHNA and CDR2 is SNTAGT. Trimming took 6 bases from V and 2 from J, leaving 7 bases between them. The CDR3 sequence: CASRSLQETQYF. The CDR3 DNA sequence: TGTGCCAGCAGAAGCCTACAAGAGACCCAGTACTTC.

The rearrangement uses TRBV19 and TRBJ2-2, with D possibly matching TRBD1 (6 bases). The CDR3 extends over 17 amino acids. V lost 6 bases, J lost 0 bases, and 17 bases lay in between. Per germline, CDR1 LNHDA and CDR2 SQIVND (reference sequence). DNA for the CDR3: TGTGCCAGTAGGCCAGGACAGAAAAATACGAACACCGGGGAGCTGTTTTTT. Amino acids: CASRPGQKNTNTGELFF.

This rearrangement joins TRBV29-1 to TRBJ1-3; tentative D call: TRBD1 (5 bases). Germline-derived CDR1 and CDR2 are SQVTM and ANQGSEA. The CDR3 length is 16 residues. V lost 3 bases to trimming and J lost 7 bases, with 22 bases between them. The CDR3 bases are TGCAGCGTTGAGATTCCAGGGAGTAGAGGAAGGAACACCATATATTTT. Translated: CSVEIPGSRGRNTIYF.

V usage is TRBV19 and J usage is TRBJ2-7, with 10 bases matching TRBD1. This CDR3 contains 15 residues. Germline V gives CDR1 LNHDA, CDR2 SQIVND (reference sequence). With V trimmed by 4 bases and J by 1 base, 4 bases remained unmatched. The CDR3 DNA follows: TGTGCCAGTAGTAAGTTGGGACAGGGGTCCTACGAGCAGTACTTC. It translates to CASSKLGQGSYEQYF.

This clonotype has ten or more counts. The rearrangement joins TRBV7-2 to TRBJ2-3; the D is unclear. The length of the CDR3 is 15 residues. Germline CDR1 reads SGHTA; CDR2 reads FQGNSA. V shed 1 base and J shed 0 bases, with 8 bases lying between them. The CDR3: CASSLGGLSTDTQYF. CDR3 bases: TGTGCCAGCAGCTTAGGAGGCTTAAGCACAGATACGCAGTATTTT.

This clonotype occurred many times. The J gene is TRBJ2-1, the V gene TRBV7-2; no reliable D call. The V end was cut by 2 bases, the J end by 2 bases, with 4 bases between. In germline, CDR1 is SGHTA, CDR2 FQGNSA. CDR3 length: 13 residues. The CDR3 protein is CASSLHPYNEQFF. DNA for the CDR3: TGTGCCAGCAGCTTACACCCCTACAATGAGCAGTTCTTC.

J is TRBJ2-1 and V is TRBV4-1, with 8 positions matching TRBD2. The CDR3 contains 16 residues. Germline assignment: CDR1 MGHRA and CDR2 YSYEKL. After removal of 5 bases from V and 0 bases from J, the junction contained 6 bases not matched to a gene. The CDR3 region has the DNA TGCGCCAGCAGCAGAGCGGGGACTAGCTCCTACAATGAGCAGTTCTTC. As protein: CASSRAGTSSYNEQFF.

The CDR3 nucleotides read TGCAGTGCTAGCTGGGACAGGGTGGCGATCGAGCAGTACTTC. Its protein product is CSASWDRVAIEQYF. This chain links TRBV20-1 with TRBJ2-7; the match to TRBD1 covers 9 bases. Per the germline V gene, CDR1 is DFQATT and CDR2 is SNEGSKA (reference sequence). There are 14 residues in the CDR3. V trimming: 3 bases; J trimming: 6 bases; junction bases outside the gene matches: 9.

CDR3 region: CASRRQDNTIYF. In DNA, the CDR3 is TGTGCCAGCAGAAGACAGGATAACACCATATATTTT. This chain joins TRBV12-3 or TRBV12-4 and TRBJ1-3, with D maybe TRBD1 (6 bases). The CDR3 is made up of 12 amino acids. V lost 6 bases to trimming and J lost 7 bases, with 10 bases between them.

V is TRBV4-3 and J is TRBJ1-6, with D uncertain. Trimming took off 4 bases at V and 5 bases at J, with 12 bases between the two ends. CDR3 length equals 15 residues. Germline-derived CDR1 and CDR2 are LGHNA and YSLEER. CDR3 nucleotide sequence: TGCGCCAGCAGCCGGGAGGCACTGAATAATTCACCCCTCCACTTT. Translation: CASSREALNNSPLHF.

This clonotype has only a few counts. The CDR3 coding sequence is TGCGCCAGCAGCCAAGGTACGGACAGCTCCTACGAGCAGTACGTC. As protein: CASSQGTDSSYEQYV. This chain connects TRBV4-1 to TRBJ2-7; TRBD1 might be the D (6 bases). The germline V gene has CDR1 MGHRA and CDR2 YSYEKL. The CDR3 is made up of 15 amino acids. V lost 1 base to trimming and J lost 0 bases, with 10 bases between them.

This clonotype was picked up a small number of times. V and J are TRBV7-2 and TRBJ2-1; 11 bases agree with TRBD2. The CDR3 runs 16 residues. Germline trimming cut 4 bases from V and 7 bases from J; bases unmatched to any gene: 9. From germline, CDR1 is SGHTA and CDR2 FQGNSA. CDR3: CASSSRLAGGWNEQFF. CDR3 sequence (DNA): TGTGCCAGCAGCTCCCGCCTAGCGGGAGGCTGGAATGAGCAGTTCTTC.

J is TRBJ2-3 and V is TRBV28; 7 positions agree with TRBD2. The CDR3 has 18 residues. V lost 6 bases to trimming and J lost 0 bases; unmatched junction nucleotides: 15. Germline-derived CDR1 and CDR2 are MDHEN and SYDVKM. The CDR3 coding sequence is TGTGCCAGCAGCCGTGGGGGGGGTTGGGGCACGAGCACAGATACGCAGTATTTT. As protein: CASSRGGGWGTSTDTQYF.

The chain links TRBV7-6 to TRBJ1-2, with D unclear. Germline V lookup: CDR1 SGHVS, CDR2 FNYEAQ. V was trimmed by 4 bases and J by 6 bases, leaving 15 bases between them. The CDR3 has 14 amino acids. The CDR3 reads CASSYTPDGNGYTF. The CDR3 region has the DNA TGTGCCAGCAGCTACACTCCTGATGGTAATGGCTACACCTTC.

In its sample, this clonotype was seen once. The chain joins TRBV11-2 to TRBJ2-1, with 13 nucleotides matching TRBD2. CDR3 size: 15 residues. Germline CDR1 SGHAT, CDR2 FQNNGV. The ends lost 5 bases at V and 8 bases at J; junction bases unmatched: 6. The CDR3 DNA follows: TGTGCCAGCAGCCAAGGGACTAGCGGGATCTATGAGCAGTTCTTC. This translates into CASSQGTSGIYEQFF.

This clonotype was recorded a few times. The CDR3 region has the DNA TGTGCCAGCAGCCCTCTCAGTGAGCAGTTCTTC. As protein: CASSPLSEQFF. This rearrangement joins TRBV7-2 to TRBJ2-1, with D hard to call. Trimming took off 5 bases at V and 9 bases at J, with 8 bases between the two ends. Germline V gene data show CDR1 as SGHTA and CDR2 as FQGNSA. The CDR3 covers 11 residues.

V usage is TRBV19 and J usage is TRBJ2-3; D is unresolved. The length of the CDR3 is 12 residues. V was cut by 0 bases and J by 7 bases, with 5 bases left in between. CDR1 is LNHDA, CDR2 SQIVND, per germline (reference sequence). CDR3: CASSIDRNTQYF. The DNA for the CDR3 is TGTGCCAGTAGTATAGATCGCAATACGCAGTATTTT.

This clonotype has more than one count but fewer than ten. The V call is TRBV7-2, the J call TRBJ2-3; D gene unclear. Germline-derived CDR1 and CDR2 are SGHTA and FQGNSA. The CDR3 is 13 residues long. V was shortened by 7 bases and J by 9 bases, with 17 bases between the two germline ends. Here the CDR3 DNA reads TGTGCCAGCACCACCTCAAGTCCCCTGACGCAGTATTTT. Encoded protein: CASTTSSPLTQYF.

The chain has TRBV5-5 and TRBJ2-1; D uncertain. V lost 0 bases, J lost 3 bases, and 7 bases lay in between. This CDR3 region has 14 residues. Germline V gene data show CDR1 as SGHKS and CDR2 as YYEKEE (reference sequence). CDR3 residues: CASSLESGYNEQFF. CDR3 nucleotides: TGTGCCAGCAGCTTGGAATCGGGCTACAATGAGCAGTTCTTC. Using reference TRBV5-5 and TRBJ2-1 for the parts outside the CDR3, the full variable domain is DAGVTQSPTHLIKTRGQQVTLRCSPISGHKSVSWYQQVLGQGPQFIFQYYEKEERGRGNFPDRFSARQFPNYSSELNVNALLLGDSALYLCASSLESGYNEQFFGPGTRLTVL.

This chain connects TRBV30 to TRBJ1-2, with 8 bases identical to TRBD1. Germline assignment: CDR1 GTSNPN and CDR2 SVGIG (reference sequence). The junction had 3 bases not matched to a gene; V was cut back by 5 bases and J by 4 bases. The CDR3 is 12 residues long. The CDR3 DNA sequence: TGTGCCTGGGGGGGACAGGTCTATGGCTACACCTTC. Translating gives CAWGGQVYGYTF.

This clonotype was seen more than once but under ten times. V usage is TRBV5-6 and J usage is TRBJ1-4; 9 bases are shared with TRBD1. CDR1 SGHDT and CDR2 YYEEEE come from the germline V gene. This CDR3 has 17 residues. The J segment lost 0 bases and the V segment lost 4 bases, leaving 7 bases of the junction unmatched. CDR3 residues: CASSASGTGSTNEKLFF. Here the CDR3 DNA reads TGTGCCAGCAGCGCCTCCGGGACAGGGTCAACTAATGAAAAACTGTTTTTT.

This clonotype was seen once. J is TRBJ1-2 and V is TRBV7-6, with 9 bases lining up with TRBD1. CDR1 and CDR2 from the germline V gene are SGHVS and FNYEAQ. The CDR3 sequence is 13 residues long. Unmatched junction bases numbered 3, after V lost 3 bases and J lost 7 bases. CDR3: CASSFGDRAGYTF. DNA for the CDR3: TGTGCCAGCAGCTTTGGGGACAGGGCTGGCTACACCTTC.

The chain links TRBV2 to TRBJ2-3; D is unclear. The CDR3 covers 12 residues. V lost 8 bases, J lost 5 bases, and 11 bases lay in between. Germline V lookup: CDR1 SNHLY, CDR2 FYNNEI. CDR3 coding DNA: TGTGCCAGCGGCGATCTAAGAGATACGCAGTATTTT. Its protein is CASGDLRDTQYF.

This clonotype was detected many times. The chain couples TRBV19 to TRBJ1-5, with D perhaps matching TRBD1 (6 bases). There are 13 residues in the CDR3. Trimming stripped 7 bases from V and 4 bases from J, with 11 bases between. Germline V gene lookup returns CDR1 LNHDA and CDR2 SQIVND (reference sequence). The CDR3 DNA sequence: TGTGCCAGTAACAGACAGGCTAATCAGCCCCAGCATTTT. Translating it yields CASNRQANQPQHF.